This TCR beta chain came from a study of cytomegalovirus exposure and HLA in healthy donors. The PCR made use of 60 Vbeta and 13 Jbeta primers. TCRdb's table, derived via immunoSEQ multiplex PCR, lists solely in-frame clones and lacks some. The sample consists of 95,000 to 150,000 clones, about 78% of them appearing once. Comments on this clone: Its specificity is not known.

Study-wide results and caveats: A missense variant in DCLRE1C was later tied to TCR beta V- and J-gene trimming. Across HLA loci, a later analysis found differing TCR association rates, with DRB1 most and HLA-C fewest. It was only CMV serostatus that was available as immune exposure information. A few CMV-associated chains were confirmed in vitro to be specific for CMV antigens.

Sequenced material: PBMCs. The receptor was derived from a woman between 40 and 55 years old in good health and CMV-seropositive.

As DNA, the CDR3 is TGCGCCAGCAGCCCATTTGGGGGCGGTGAGCAGTTCTTC. Its translation: CASSPFGGGEQFF. This sequence joins TRBV5-1 and TRBJ2-1; perhaps TRBD1 as D (6 bases). V was trimmed by 4 bases and J by 9 bases, leaving 14 bases between them. The V gene's germline CDR1 is SGHRS and CDR2 YFSETQ. This CDR3 is built from 13 residues.